The rows below give T cell receptor beta chains drawn from one sample of a study of cytomegalovirus exposure and HLA in healthy donors. Only in-frame clones appear in the TCRdb table, and some are missing; sequencing was by immunoSEQ multiplex PCR. The sample carries some 60,000 clones, about 85% recorded once. Material for sequencing was PBMCs. These receptors all stem from a female donor in good health and CMV-seronegative. CDR3s leave out the opening cysteine and the closing phenylalanine or tryptophan. Clone size is not always given. Where it is, it says once, few, many or a class for expanded clones.

TRBV4-1	TRBJ1-1	.	ASSQPGKAEAF
TRBV19	TRBJ2-2	.	ASRLTGSPGELF
TRBV5-1	TRBJ1-5	.	ASSAGTGNQPQH
TRBV4-2	.	.	ASSQGLAGGYEQY
TRBV28	TRBJ1-1	.	ASSLSSPGLAEAF
TRBV5-1	TRBJ2-5	few	ASSPGLAAFETQY
TRBV5-1	TRBJ2-3	.	ASRSSTDTQY
TRBV4-1	TRBJ1-2	.	ASSQAFRIDYGYT
TRBV7-8	TRBJ1-5	.	ASSLTTHSNQPQH
TRBV2	TRBJ1-1	once	ASSSFGTVRGTEAF
TRBV27	TRBJ2-1	.	ASSPRLAGTYNEQF
TRBV7-2	TRBJ2-7	.	ASSFGQAYEQY
TRBV7-3	TRBJ2-1	once	ASSSTGTPYNEQF
TRBV4-1	TRBJ2-7	.	ASSPRTGGTYEQY
TRBV9	TRBJ2-5	.	ASSAWTGGSETQY
TRBV30	TRBJ1-1	.	AWMHTPGRANTEAF
TRBV5-1	TRBJ1-1	once	ASSLEWTGAEAF
TRBV11-1	TRBJ1-2	few	ASSLARDYGYT
TRBV28	TRBJ2-2	.	ASSLSRGRGNTGELF